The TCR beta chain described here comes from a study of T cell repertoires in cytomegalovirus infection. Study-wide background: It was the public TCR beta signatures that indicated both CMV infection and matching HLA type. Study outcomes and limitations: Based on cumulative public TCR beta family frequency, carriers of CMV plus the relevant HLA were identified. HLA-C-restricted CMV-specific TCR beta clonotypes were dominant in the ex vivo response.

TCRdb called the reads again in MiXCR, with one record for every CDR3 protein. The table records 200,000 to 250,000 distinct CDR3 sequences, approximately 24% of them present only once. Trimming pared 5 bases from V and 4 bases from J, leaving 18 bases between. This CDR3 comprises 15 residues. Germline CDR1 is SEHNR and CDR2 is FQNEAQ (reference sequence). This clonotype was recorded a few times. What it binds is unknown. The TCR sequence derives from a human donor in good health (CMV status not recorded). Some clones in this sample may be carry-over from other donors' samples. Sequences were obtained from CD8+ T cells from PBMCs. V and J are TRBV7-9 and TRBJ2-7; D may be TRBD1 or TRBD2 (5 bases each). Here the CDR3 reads CASSDLSRGGYEQYF. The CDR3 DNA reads TGTGCCAGCAGCGACCTCTCGAGGGGTGGTTACGAGCAGTACTTC.